The rows below give T cell receptor beta chains drawn from one sample of a study of early T cells in non-severe SARS-CoV-2 infection. A single record per CDR3 protein comes from TCRdb applying MiXCR to the 5' RACE reads. The sample consists of roughly 72,000 distinct CDR3 sequences, roughly 13% of them appearing once. Material for sequencing was whole blood. These receptors originate from an adult who was a healthcare worker with PCR-confirmed SARS-CoV-2 infection or an uninfected control (not recorded which). Both conserved end residues are part of each CDR3. The D gene is left open where the match is weak. Expanded clones are given a class, and other clones once, few, many or no size at all.

>13|TRBV6-2/TRBV6-3|few|TRBJ2-6|-
TGTGCCAGCAGGGGCTCTGGGGCCAACGTCCTGACTTTC
CASRGSGANVLTF
>13|TRBV6-6|many|TRBJ1-1|-
TGTGCCAGCAGCAGACAGTCGAACACTGAAGCTTTCTTT
CASSRQSNTEAFF
>15|TRBV19|few|TRBJ1-1|-
TGTGCCAGTAGTTTGGCGGAGGCCCTGAACACTGAAGCTTTCTTT
CASSLAEALNTEAFF
>14|TRBV5-1|many|TRBJ2-3|-
TGCGCCAGCAGCCCCGACCGAGTTTCTGATACGCAGTATTTT
CASSPDRVSDTQYF
>17|TRBV12-3/TRBV12-4|few|TRBJ1-5|TRBD1
TGTGCCAGCAGTTTTTCGCTCACGGGACAGGGCCCTTGGCCCCAGCATTTT
CASSFSLTGQGPWPQHF
>15|TRBV15|-|TRBJ1-5|-
TGTGCCACCAGCAGAGGGCGGCCGAGCAATCAGCCCCAGCATTTT
CATSRGRPSNQPQHF
>13|TRBV5-1|-|TRBJ2-2|-
TGCGCCAGCAGCTTACTAGGGGCCGGGGAGCTGTTTTTT
CASSLLGAGELFF
>15|TRBV7-2|many|TRBJ1-6|-
TGTGCCAGCAGCCGATTAACAGGGTATAATTCACCCCTCCACTTT
CASSRLTGYNSPLHF
>12|TRBV27|-|TRBJ2-7|-
TGTGCCAGCAGTTTTCCTACGGGGGAGCAGTACTTC
CASSFPTGEQYF
>15|TRBV6-5|many|TRBJ1-2|-
TGTGCCAGCAGCCGGGGAGGAGCCCAGGCAGGTGGCTACACCTTC
CASSRGGAQAGGYTF
>15|TRBV7-2|-|TRBJ2-3|-
TGTGCCAGCAGCTTAGAGTATAACAGTCTATTTACGCAGTATTTT
CASSLEYNSLFTQYF
>16|TRBV12-3/TRBV12-4|few|TRBJ2-1|TRBD2
TGTGCCAGCAGTTTCTCCGTGGGGCTAGCGGGAGTCGCCCAGTTCTTC
CASSFSVGLAGVAQFF
>12|TRBV7-8|few|TRBJ2-5|-
TGTGGTCCGGGCCCACCCCAAGAGACCCAGTACTTC
CGPGPPQETQYF
>15|TRBV5-1|few|TRBJ2-2|-
TGCGCCAGCAGCTTGTCCGGGGAGAACACCGGGGAGCTGTTTTTT
CASSLSGENTGELFF
>15|TRBV12-3/TRBV12-4|-|TRBJ2-5|-
TGTGCCAGCAGTTTAACGGTAACTGAGGGGACGACCCAGTACTTC
CASSLTVTEGTTQYF
>18|TRBV24-1|many|TRBJ2-2|-
-
CATSVKRTSGLSPGSCFF
>15|TRBV3-1|many|TRBJ1-2|-
TGTGCCAGCAGCCTTCTCGGGGCAGGGGAGAGTGGCTACACCTTC
CASSLLGAGESGYTF